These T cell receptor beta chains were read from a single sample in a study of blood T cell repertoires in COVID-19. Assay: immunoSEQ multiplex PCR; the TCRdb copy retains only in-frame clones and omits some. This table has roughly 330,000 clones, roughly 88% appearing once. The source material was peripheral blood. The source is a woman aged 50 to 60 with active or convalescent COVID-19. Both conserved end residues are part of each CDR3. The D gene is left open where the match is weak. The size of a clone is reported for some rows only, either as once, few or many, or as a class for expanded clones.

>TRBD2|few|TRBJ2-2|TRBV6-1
TGTGCCAGCAGTGACCTTAGCGGGAGAAACACCGGGGAGCTGTTTTTT
CASSDLSGRNTGELFF
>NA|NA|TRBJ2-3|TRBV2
TGTGCCAGCAGTGAAGAGCAGGACATCTACACAGATACGCAGTATTTT
CASSEEQDIYTDTQYF
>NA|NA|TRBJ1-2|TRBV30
TGTGCCTGGAACAGTTACTATGGCTACACCTTC
CAWNSYYGYTF
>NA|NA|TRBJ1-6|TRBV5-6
TGTGCCAGCAGCTTCGGTTATTCACCCCTCCACTTT
CASSFGYSPLHF
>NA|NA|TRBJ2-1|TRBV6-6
TGTGCCAGCAGTTACTCTGGGAGAGGATCCTACAATGAGCAGTTCTTC
CASSYSGRGSYNEQFF
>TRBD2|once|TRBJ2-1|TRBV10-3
TGTGCCATCAGTCCAATAGCGGGGGAAGGCGCTGAGCAGTTCTTC
CAISPIAGEGAEQFF
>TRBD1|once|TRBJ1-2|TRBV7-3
TGTGCCAGCAGCTTAATCACAGGGGGGGTTAACTATGGCTACACCTTC
CASSLITGGVNYGYTF
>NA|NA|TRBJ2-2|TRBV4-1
TGCGCCAGCAGCCAAGCGGGGGTCGGGAACACCGGGGAGCTGTTTTTT
CASSQAGVGNTGELFF
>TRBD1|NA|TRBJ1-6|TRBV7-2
TGTGCCAGCAGCTCTACGGGACAGGGGCCTTCGTTATATAATTCACCCCTCCACTTT
CASSSTGQGPSLYNSPLHF
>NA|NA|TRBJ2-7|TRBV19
TGTGCCAGTAGTATGGCTGGTAGCGGTTTCTACGAGCAGTACTTC
CASSMAGSGFYEQYF
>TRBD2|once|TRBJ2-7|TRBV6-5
TGTGCCAGCAACCTCCTAGCGGGGAGCTACGAGCAGTACTTC
CASNLLAGSYEQYF
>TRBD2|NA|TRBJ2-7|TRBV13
TGTGCCAGCAGTCGGGGACTAGTTGGCTACGAGCAGTACTTC
CASSRGLVGYEQYF
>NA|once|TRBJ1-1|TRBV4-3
TGCGCCAGCAGCTTCCAGATGAACACTGAAGCTTTCTTT
CASSFQMNTEAFF
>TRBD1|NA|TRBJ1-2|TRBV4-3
TGCGCCAGCAGCCAGGACAGGGGAGGGTATGGCTACACCTTC
CASSQDRGGYGYTF
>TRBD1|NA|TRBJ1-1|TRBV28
TGTGCCAGCAGCGCGACAGGGGCTTTGGAAGCTTTCTTT
CASSATGALEAFF
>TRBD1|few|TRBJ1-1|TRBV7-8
TGTGCCAGCAGCCTAGGGACAGAGAACACTGAAGCTTTCTTT
CASSLGTENTEAFF
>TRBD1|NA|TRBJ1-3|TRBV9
TGTGCCAGCAGCCCTGGACAGGGGGGAAACACCATATATTTT
CASSPGQGGNTIYF
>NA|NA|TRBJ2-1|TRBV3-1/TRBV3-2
TGTGCCACAACCTGGGGGAGGGGGGATTACAATGAGCAGTTCTTC
CATTWGRGDYNEQFF
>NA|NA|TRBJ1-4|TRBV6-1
TGTGCCAGCAGTGAAGTTGGGATGACAGTCACCACGAACGAAAAACTGTTTTTT
CASSEVGMTVTTNEKLFF
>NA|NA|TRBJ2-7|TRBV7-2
TGTGCCAGCAAAACCGACAGGACCGAGCAGTACTTC
CASKTDRTEQYF
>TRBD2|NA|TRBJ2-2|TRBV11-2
TGTGCCAGCAGCCGCGGGAGTGGCACCGGGGAGCTGTTTTTT
CASSRGSGTGELFF
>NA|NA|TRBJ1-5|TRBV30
TGTGCCTGCTTACAGGGAGAGGGGAATCAGCCCCAGCATTTT
CACLQGEGNQPQHF
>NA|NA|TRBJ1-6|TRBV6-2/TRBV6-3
TGTGCCAGCAGCAGAGGAAGTCCCACCGCCCTCCACTTT
CASSRGSPTALHF
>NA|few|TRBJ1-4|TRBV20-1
TGCAGTGCTAGTGTTGGCGGACAAAATGAAAAACTGTTTTTT
CSASVGGQNEKLFF
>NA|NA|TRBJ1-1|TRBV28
TGTGCCAGCAGGATGGTCGAGTTTTCCACTGAAGCTTTCTTT
CASRMVEFSTEAFF
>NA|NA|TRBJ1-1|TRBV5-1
TGCGCCAGCAGAACGGGGGGATTCACTGAAGCTTTCTTT
CASRTGGFTEAFF
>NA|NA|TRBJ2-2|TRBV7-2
TGTGCCAGCAGCTTAGCGCGTAGCGGGGAGCTGTTTTTT
CASSLARSGELFF
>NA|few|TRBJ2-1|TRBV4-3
TGCGCCAGCAGCCATGAGATCTACAATGAGCAGTTCTTC
CASSHEIYNEQFF
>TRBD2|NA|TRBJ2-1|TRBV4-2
TGTGCCAGCAGCAGGGCTTTAATCGGGACTACACAGAATGAGCAGTTCTTC
CASSRALIGTTQNEQFF
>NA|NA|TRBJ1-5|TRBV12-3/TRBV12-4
TGTGCCAGCAGTTACAGTAGCAATCAGCCCCAGCATTTT
CASSYSSNQPQHF
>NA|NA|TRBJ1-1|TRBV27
TGTGCCAGCAGTTTATGGCCCCCGAACACTGAAGCTTTCTTT
CASSLWPPNTEAFF
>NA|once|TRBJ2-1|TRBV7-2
TGTGCCAGCACCCCTGGGGGGATCTTCGAGCAGTTCTTC
CASTPGGIFEQFF
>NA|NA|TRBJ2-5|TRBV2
TGTGCCAGGGACTCCGGACAGACTGTTGGAGAGACCCAGTACTTC
CARDSGQTVGETQYF
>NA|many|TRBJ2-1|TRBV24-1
TGTGCCACCAGTGATTTGGCCCCAGCGGATGAGCAGTTCTTC
CATSDLAPADEQFF
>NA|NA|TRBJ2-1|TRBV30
TGTGCCTGGAGTGTTGCGGGGCAGTCCAGACGGGTCACCTACAATGAGCAGTTCTTC
CAWSVAGQSRRVTYNEQFF
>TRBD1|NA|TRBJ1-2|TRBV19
TGTGCCAGTAGTATCCTGGACAGGGATACTTATGGCTACACCTTC
CASSILDRDTYGYTF
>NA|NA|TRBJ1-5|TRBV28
TGTGCCAGCAGTTTATGGGGGACACTAAATCAGCCCCAGCATTTT
CASSLWGTLNQPQHF
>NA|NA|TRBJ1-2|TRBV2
TGTGCCAGCAGTTTAGGGAGTGGCTACACCTTC
CASSLGSGYTF
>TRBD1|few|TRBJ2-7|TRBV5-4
TGTGCCAGTTCGACAGGGGACTCCTACGAGCAGTACTTC
CASSTGDSYEQYF
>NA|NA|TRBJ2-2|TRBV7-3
TGTGCCAGCAGCTCCCCCCCAACGGCGGGGCTAAACACCGGGGAGCTGTTTTTT
CASSSPPTAGLNTGELFF
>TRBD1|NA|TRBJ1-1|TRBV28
TGTGCCATCAGGACAGGTACGCCTATGAACACTGAAGCTTTCTTT
CAIRTGTPMNTEAFF
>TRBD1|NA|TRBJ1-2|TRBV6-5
TGTGCCAGCAGCCGGACAGGGGCCAGGGGCTATGGCTACACCTTC
CASSRTGARGYGYTF
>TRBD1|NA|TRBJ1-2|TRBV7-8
TGTGCCAGCAGCTTACAGGGGGCGGTAGGCTATGGCTACACCTTC
CASSLQGAVGYGYTF
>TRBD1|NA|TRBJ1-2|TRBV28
TGTGCCAGCAGTTCTGACAGGGTCTATGGCTACACCTTC
CASSSDRVYGYTF
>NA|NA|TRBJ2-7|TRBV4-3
TGCGCCAGCAGTGATTTCCGGGAGAAAGCCTACGAGCAGTACTTC
CASSDFREKAYEQYF
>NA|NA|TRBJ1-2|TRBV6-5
TGTGCCAGCAGGGACAGAAATAACTATGGCTACACCTTC
CASRDRNNYGYTF
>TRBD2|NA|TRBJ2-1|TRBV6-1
TGTGCCAGCAGTGAAGTCCCTAGCGGCCAGTTCTTC
CASSEVPSGQFF
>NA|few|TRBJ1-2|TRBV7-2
TGTGCCAGCAGCTTAAGGGACACCTACCTCTATGGCTACACCTTC
CASSLRDTYLYGYTF
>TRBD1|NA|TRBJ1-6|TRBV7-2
TGTGCCAGCAGCAAAAGTGACAGGGGATCACCCCTCCACTTT
CASSKSDRGSPLHF
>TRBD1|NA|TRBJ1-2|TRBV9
TGTGCCAGCAGCGAACAGGGGAGTGTGATCTATGGCTACACCTTC
CASSEQGSVIYGYTF
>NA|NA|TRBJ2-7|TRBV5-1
TGCGCCAGCAGCTCCGGAGGGGGGGCCGCCTACGAGCAGTACTTC
CASSSGGGAAYEQYF